This TCR beta chain was sequenced for a study of molecular identifiers for immune sequencing clone quantification. Study outcomes and limitations: Barcodes shared by identical TCR molecules could lead to underestimated sizes of highly expanded clones. In naive cells, under 1% of molecules belonged to clones above 20 RNA copies, against over 99% in effector cells. Approximately 910,000 naive cells reportedly did not prevent detection of spiked Jurkat TCR RNA from one cell.

The germline gives CDR1 SGHVS, CDR2 FNYEAQ. This CDR3 is built from 13 residues. Trimming took 5 bases from V and 4 from J, leaving 9 bases between them. Each CDR3 protein gets one entry after TCRdb re-called the PCR reads with MiXCR. In the table there are nearly 650,000 distinct CDR3 sequences, roughly 27% of which are singletons. A note on this clonotype: Its antigen is unidentified.

The CD8+CD4-CCR7+CD45RA+ phenotype defined the sorted naive CD8 T cells. The chain has TRBV7-6 and TRBJ1-3; D gene uncertain. Sequenced: naive CD8+ T cells from blood, with Jurkat cell RNA spiked in. The subset here: FACS-sorted CD8+CD4-CCR7+CD45RA+ naive T cells. The source of this sequence is a human donor in good health. Some libraries in this study had Jurkat cell RNA spiked in. This chain's CDR3 is CASSPGPGNTIYF. For the CDR3, the DNA is TGTGCCAGCAGCCCAGGTCCCGGAAACACCATATATTTT.